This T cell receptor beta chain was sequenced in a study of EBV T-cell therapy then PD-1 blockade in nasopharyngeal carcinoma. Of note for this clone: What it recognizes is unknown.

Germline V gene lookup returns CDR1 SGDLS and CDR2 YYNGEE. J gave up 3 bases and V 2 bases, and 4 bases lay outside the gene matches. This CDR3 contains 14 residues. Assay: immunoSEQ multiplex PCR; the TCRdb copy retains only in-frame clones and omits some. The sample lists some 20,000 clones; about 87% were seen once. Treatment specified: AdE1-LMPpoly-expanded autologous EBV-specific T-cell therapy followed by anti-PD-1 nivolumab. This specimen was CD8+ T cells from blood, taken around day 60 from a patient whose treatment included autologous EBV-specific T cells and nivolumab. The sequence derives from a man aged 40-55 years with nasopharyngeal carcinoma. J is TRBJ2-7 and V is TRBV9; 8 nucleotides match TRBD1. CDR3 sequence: CASSVGTGNYEQYF. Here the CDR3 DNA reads TGTGCCAGCAGCGTTGGGACAGGAAACTACGAGCAGTACTTC.